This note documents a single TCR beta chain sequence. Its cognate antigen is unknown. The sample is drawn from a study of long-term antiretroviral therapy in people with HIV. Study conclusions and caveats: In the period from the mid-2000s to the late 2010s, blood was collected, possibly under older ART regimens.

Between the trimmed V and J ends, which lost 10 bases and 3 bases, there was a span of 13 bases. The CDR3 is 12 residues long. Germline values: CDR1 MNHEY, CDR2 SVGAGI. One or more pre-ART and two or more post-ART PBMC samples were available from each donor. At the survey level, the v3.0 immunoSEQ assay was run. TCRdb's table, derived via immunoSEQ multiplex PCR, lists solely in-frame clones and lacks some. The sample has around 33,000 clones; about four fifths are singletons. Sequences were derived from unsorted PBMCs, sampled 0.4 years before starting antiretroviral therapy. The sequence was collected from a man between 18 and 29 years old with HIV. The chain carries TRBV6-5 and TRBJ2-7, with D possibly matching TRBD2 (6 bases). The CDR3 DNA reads TGTGCCACAATTGGGGGGAACTACGAGCAGTACTTC. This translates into CATIGGNYEQYF.